The clone carrying this TCR beta chain appeared a few times. This sample was included in a study of cytomegalovirus exposure and HLA in healthy donors. Germline V gene data show CDR1 as MNHEY and CDR2 as SMNVEV (reference sequence). V gave up 2 bases and J gave up 10 bases, with 21 bases separating them. This CDR3 has 16 amino acids. The PCR employed 60 Vbeta primers together with 13 Jbeta primers. Sequencing used immunoSEQ multiplex PCR; TCRdb keeps in-frame clones, though not all of them. The sample lists fewer than 300,000 clones, under 90% occurring once. The chain employs TRBV27 and TRBJ2-1; perhaps TRBD1 as D (6 bases). The source is a girl aged 2 to 9 in good health and CMV-seronegative. Sequencing was carried out using PBMCs. This chain's CDR3 is CASSLKGVFGGREQFF. DNA of the CDR3: TGTGCCAGCAGTTTAAAGGGGGTCTTTGGGGGACGGGAGCAGTTCTTC.